This T cell receptor beta chain derives from a study of cytomegalovirus exposure and HLA in healthy donors. Findings and limits, study-wide: Several top significant clusters appeared, in a later analysis, to be linked to common viral pathogens. The classifier reportedly diagnosed cytomegalovirus status with high sensitivity and specificity. Serostatus for CMV was the only available immune exposure information.

In the PCR, 60 Vbeta and 13 Jbeta primers were used. Sequencing used immunoSEQ multiplex PCR; TCRdb keeps in-frame clones, though not all of them. The sample shows about 140,000 clones, approximately 67% of them seen only once. There are 16 residues in the CDR3. V dropped 8 bases and J dropped 1 base, with 18 bases sitting between them. Germline-derived CDR1 and CDR2 are LNHDA and SQIVND (reference sequence). On this clone itself: What it binds is not known.

Sequencing used PBMCs. The V gene is TRBV19, the J gene TRBJ1-5; possibly TRBD1 for D (6 bases). This receptor was taken from a woman aged 60-70 years in good health and CMV-seronegative. CDR3 bases: TGTGCCAGTGGTGGGACGGCAGGGGCCAGCAATCAGCCCCAGCATTTT. Protein sequence: CASGGTAGASNQPQHF.